The 20 T cell receptor beta chains below come from one sample, sequenced in a study of T cell repertoires in cytomegalovirus infection. Their antigens remain unidentified. TCRdb called the reads again in MiXCR, with one record for every CDR3 protein. The sample has approximately 990,000 distinct CDR3 sequences; around a third are singletons. This specimen consisted of cultured CD8+ T cells from PBMCs, obtained from culture after CMV antigen stimulation. These receptors were taken from a human donor in good health (CMV status not recorded). Some clones in this sample may be carry-over from other donors' samples.

The chain employs TRBV24-1 and TRBJ1-5, with a possible D match to TRBD1 (6 bases). The CDR3 sequence is 15 residues long. Germline assignment: CDR1 KGHDR and CDR2 SFDVKD. The V end was cut by 5 bases, the J end by 1 base, with 11 bases between. This CDR3 is CATSGDTLSNQPQHF. The CDR3, as DNA: TGTGCCACCAGTGGGGACACACTAAGCAATCAGCCCCAGCATTTT.

The V and J genes are TRBV12-3 or TRBV12-4 and TRBJ1-5; D remains unclear. This CDR3 is built from 14 residues. Trimming took 7 bases from V and 3 from J, leaving 13 bases between them. Written as DNA, the CDR3 is TGTGCCAGCATGGATAGAGGTTTCAATCAGCCCCAGCATTTT. It codes for CASMDRGFNQPQHF.

The chain has TRBV12-3 or TRBV12-4 and TRBJ2-5; 8 positions agree with TRBD1. Germline trimming cut 6 bases from V and 4 bases from J; bases unmatched to any gene: 16. This CDR3 has 17 amino acids. CDR3 nucleotides: TGTGCCAGCAGCCCCATCGACAGGGGCGCCCTCGTAGAGACCCAGTACTTC. This codes for CASSPIDRGALVETQYF.

As concerns this clonotype: One end of the junction is discordant with germline, which a read error may explain. This sequence joins TRBV11-3 and TRBJ2-7; D remains unclear. The CDR3 covers 13 residues. Germline lookup yields CDR1 SGHNT and CDR2 YENEEA. CDR3 coding DNA: TGTGTCAGCAGCTTCTCTGAGGTGGCCGAGCAGTACTTC. This sequence encodes CVSSFSEVAEQYF.

The table lists this clonotype with many counts. This chain connects TRBV7-2 to TRBJ1-3; the match to TRBD1 covers 11 bases. The trim removed 4 bases at V and 1 base at J, leaving 6 bases unmatched. Germline CDR1 is SGHTA and CDR2 is FQGNSA. The CDR3 runs to 17 residues. The CDR3 sequence: CASSYGQGAMSGNTIYF. In nucleotides, the CDR3 is TGTGCCAGCAGCTACGGACAGGGGGCAATGTCTGGAAACACCATATATTTT.

The V and J genes are TRBV19 and TRBJ1-6, with 10 bases lining up with TRBD1. The CDR3 length is 13 residues. CDR1 and CDR2 (germline): LNHDA, SQIVND (reference sequence). The J segment lost 8 bases and the V segment lost 9 bases, leaving 4 bases of the junction unmatched. The CDR3 loop is CASRTGGHSPLHF. CDR3 bases: TGTGCCAGCCGGACAGGGGGGCATTCACCCCTCCACTTT.

There are a few counts of this clonotype. V gene TRBV12-3 or TRBV12-4 combines with J gene TRBJ1-1; tentatively, D is TRBD1 (6 bases). CDR3 length equals 15 residues. V was cut by 0 bases and J by 7 bases, with 15 bases left in between. CDR3 region: CASSLALLGAVEAFF. The CDR3 DNA is TGTGCCAGCAGTTTAGCGCTATTGGGGGCCGTTGAAGCTTTCTTT.

The sample holds a few counts of this clonotype. The rearrangement joins TRBV7-6 to TRBJ2-3; D might be TRBD2 (5 bases). Germline V gene lookup returns CDR1 SGHVS and CDR2 FNYEAQ. CDR3 size: 13 residues. V lost 5 bases and J 4 bases, leaving 10 bases between the germline ends. CDR3 sequence (DNA): TGTGCCAGCAGCCCGGGATCGGCAGATACGCAGTATTTT. Translation gives CASSPGSADTQYF.

The rearrangement uses TRBV6-6 and TRBJ1-6; tentatively, D is TRBD1 (5 bases). The germline CDR1 and CDR2 sequences are MNHNY and SVGAGI (reference sequence). There are 13 residues in the CDR3. V lost 7 bases and J 8 bases, leaving 12 bases between the germline ends. CDR3 sequence: CASTGGGDSPLHF. Here the CDR3 DNA reads TGTGCCAGCACCGGGGGGGGTGATTCACCCCTCCACTTT.

V gene TRBV7-9 combines with J gene TRBJ2-5; tentative D call: TRBD2 (6 bases). Germline V gene lookup returns CDR1 SEHNR and CDR2 FQNEAQ (reference sequence). Trimming pared 1 base from V and 6 bases from J, leaving 9 bases between. The CDR3 runs to 13 residues. In nucleotides, the CDR3 is TGTGCCAGCAGCTTAGGGGGGGTTAAGACCCAGTACTTC. This codes for CASSLGGVKTQYF.

This clonotype occurred a few times. The chain has TRBV11-2 and TRBJ2-5; 10 bases line up with TRBD2. The CDR3 length is 16 residues. The V segment lost 5 bases and the J segment 5 bases; nucleotides outside the gene matches: 11. CDR1 SGHAT and CDR2 FQNNGV come from the germline V gene. The CDR3 DNA reads TGTGCCAGCAGCCGAAATCTAGCGGGGGTTTTGGAGACCCAGTACTTC. Amino acid sequence: CASSRNLAGVLETQYF.

The chain links TRBV11-2 to TRBJ2-5, with D maybe TRBD2 (6 bases). CDR1 SGHAT and CDR2 FQNNGV come from the germline V gene. This CDR3 spans 14 amino acids. The germline V and J ends were trimmed by 1 base and 7 bases, with 13 bases remaining between them. Here the CDR3 reads CASSLAEGFGTQYF. For the CDR3, the DNA is TGTGCCAGCAGCTTAGCGGAGGGATTTGGGACCCAGTACTTC.

V and J are TRBV6-5 and TRBJ1-4; TRBD1 might be the D (6 bases). Trimming stripped 6 bases from V and 12 bases from J, with 11 bases between. The CDR3 is 11 residues long. The germline V gene has CDR1 MNHEY and CDR2 SVGAGI. The CDR3 DNA is TGTGCCAGCAGCTCTGGACAGCAACTGTTTTTT. Translating it yields CASSSGQQLFF.

The CDR3 coding sequence is TGTGCCAGCACCATAGGAGGGAGTGGCACCGGGGAGCTGTTTTTT. Translation gives CASTIGGSGTGELFF. This chain links TRBV27 with TRBJ2-2, with D perhaps TRBD2 (6 bases). The CDR3 has 15 amino acids. V dropped 7 bases and J dropped 4 bases, with 16 bases sitting between them. CDR1 is MNHEY, CDR2 SMNVEV, per germline (reference sequence).

V is TRBV19 and J is TRBJ2-7; 8 bases are shared with TRBD1. The length of the CDR3 is 13 residues. Unmatched junction bases numbered 2, after V lost 3 bases and J lost 4 bases. Per the germline V gene, CDR1 is LNHDA and CDR2 is SQIVND (reference sequence). CDR3 bases: TGTGCCAGTAGTATGGGACAGGCTTACGAGCAGTACGTC. Translated: CASSMGQAYEQYV.

The chain joins TRBV3-1 to TRBJ1-2; D gene ambiguous. The germline V and J ends were trimmed by 6 bases and 4 bases, with 12 bases remaining between them. Germline V gives CDR1 LGHDT, CDR2 YNNKEL (reference sequence). The CDR3 is made up of 13 amino acids. This chain's CDR3 is CASSSRTFYGYTF. The CDR3, as DNA: TGTGCCAGCAGTTCTAGGACCTTCTATGGCTACACCTTC.

The DNA of the CDR3 is TGTGCCAGCAGCTTAGGACAGTTGGGGGAGCAGTACTTC. Residues: CASSLGQLGEQYF. V usage is TRBV7-4 and J usage is TRBJ2-7; D is perhaps TRBD1 (5 bases). Trimming pared 1 base from V and 7 bases from J, leaving 11 bases between. CDR3 length equals 13 residues. Germline CDR1 reads SGHVT; CDR2 reads SQSDAQ.

This chain uses TRBV7-3 with TRBJ1-1; 8 bases are shared with TRBD1. The CDR3 has 15 amino acids. The germline V gene has CDR1 SGHTA and CDR2 FQGTGA. The trim removed 5 bases at V and 5 bases at J, leaving 10 bases unmatched. Here the CDR3 reads CASSGGTGEGTEAFF. Here the CDR3 DNA reads TGTGCCAGCAGCGGTGGGACAGGAGAAGGAACTGAAGCTTTCTTT. Filled out from reference TRBV7-3 and TRBJ1-1, the complete variable domain reads GAGVSQTPSNKVTEKGKYVELRCDPISGHTALYWYRQSLGQGPEFLIYFQGTGAADDSGLPNDRFFAVRPEGSVSTLKIQRTERGDSAVYLCASSGGTGEGTEAFFGQGTRLTVV.

The J gene is TRBJ2-1, the V gene TRBV6-1; TRBD1 matches 9 bases. Germline trimming cut 6 bases from V and 6 bases from J; bases unmatched to any gene: 18. This CDR3 region has 18 residues. The V gene's germline CDR1 is MNHNS and CDR2 SASEGT. The CDR3 region is CASSLSLVRDRDINEQFF. In DNA, the CDR3 is TGTGCCAGCAGCCTGTCATTGGTCCGGGACAGGGATATCAATGAGCAGTTCTTC.

The chain links TRBV5-6 to TRBJ1-1; TRBD1 matches 9 bases. This CDR3 is built from 20 residues. Losses at the gene ends were 2 bases for V and 3 bases for J; bases not matched to a gene: 20. The V gene's germline CDR1 is SGHDT and CDR2 YYEEEE. CDR3 sequence: CASSFSVDRGIKPGDTEAFF. DNA of the CDR3: TGTGCCAGCAGCTTTTCCGTCGACAGGGGGATAAAACCTGGGGACACTGAAGCTTTCTTT.